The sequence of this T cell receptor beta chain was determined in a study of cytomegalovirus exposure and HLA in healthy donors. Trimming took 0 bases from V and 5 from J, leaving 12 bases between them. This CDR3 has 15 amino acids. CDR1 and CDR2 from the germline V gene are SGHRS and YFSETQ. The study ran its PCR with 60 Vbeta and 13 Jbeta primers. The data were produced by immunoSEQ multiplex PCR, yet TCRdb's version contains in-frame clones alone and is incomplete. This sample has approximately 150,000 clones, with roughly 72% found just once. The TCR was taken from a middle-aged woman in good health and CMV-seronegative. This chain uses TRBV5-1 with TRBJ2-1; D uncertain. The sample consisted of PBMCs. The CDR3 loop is CASSLVGRTDNEQFF. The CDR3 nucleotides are TGCGCCAGCAGCTTGGTTGGTAGAACGGACAATGAGCAGTTCTTC. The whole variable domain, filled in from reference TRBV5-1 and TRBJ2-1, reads KAGVTQTPRYLIKTRGQQVTLSCSPISGHRSVSWYQQTPGQGLQFLFEYFSETQRNKGNFPGRFSGRQFSNSRSEMNVSTLELGDSALYLCASSLVGRTDNEQFFGPGTRLTVL.